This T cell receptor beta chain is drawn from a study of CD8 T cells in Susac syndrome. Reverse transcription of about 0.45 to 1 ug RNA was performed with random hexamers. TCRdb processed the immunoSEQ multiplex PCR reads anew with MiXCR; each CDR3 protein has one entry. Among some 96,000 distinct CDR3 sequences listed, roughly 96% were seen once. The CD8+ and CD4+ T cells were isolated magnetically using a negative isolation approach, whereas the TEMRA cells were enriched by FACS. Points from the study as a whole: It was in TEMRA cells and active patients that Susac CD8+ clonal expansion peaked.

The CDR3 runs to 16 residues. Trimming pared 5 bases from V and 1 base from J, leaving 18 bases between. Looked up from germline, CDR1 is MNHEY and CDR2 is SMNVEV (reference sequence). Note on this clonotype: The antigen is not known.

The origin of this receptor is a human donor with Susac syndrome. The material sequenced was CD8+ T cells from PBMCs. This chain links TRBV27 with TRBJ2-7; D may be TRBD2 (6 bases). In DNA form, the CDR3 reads TGTGCCAGCAGTACCGAACGACATAGCGGATCCTACGAGCAGTACTTC. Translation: CASSTERHSGSYEQYF.